The 30 T cell receptor beta chains reported below all come from one sample, sequenced in a study of graft-versus-host responses after intestinal transplantation. These TCRs are of unknown antigen specificity. TCRdb's copy holds only in-frame clones and misses some; the assay was immunoSEQ multiplex PCR. The sample has about 59,000 clones; roughly 93% are singletons. This sample comprised unstimulated CD4+ T cells sorted from spleen or lymph node cells, obtained before transplant. These receptors were collected from a human donor who was the organ donor for an intestinal transplant.

The chain links TRBV2 to TRBJ2-5; TRBD1 aligns across 9 bases. The ends lost 7 bases at V and 11 bases at J; junction bases unmatched: 8. CDR1 is SNHLY and CDR2 is FYNNEI in the germline V gene. The CDR3 is 12 residues long. CDR3 coding DNA: TGTGCCAGCAATCAACAGGGGGCGGCTCAGTACTTC. Translation gives CASNQQGAAQYF.

The rearrangement joins TRBV4-2 to TRBJ1-3, with 7 bases that match TRBD1. CDR1 and CDR2 from the germline V gene are LGHNA and YNFKEQ. V dropped 4 bases and J dropped 2; count of bases not matched to a gene: 8. The CDR3 totals 16 residues. Here the CDR3 reads CASSREHTGAGNTIYF. For the CDR3, the DNA is TGTGCCAGCAGCCGCGAACATACAGGGGCTGGAAACACCATATATTTT.

For the CDR3, the DNA is TGTGCCAGCAGCGCGAGACTAGCGGGACTGTACCAAGAGACCCAGTACTTC. Translated: CASSARLAGLYQETQYF. The V gene is TRBV7-8, the J gene TRBJ2-5; 11 bases align to TRBD2. The CDR3 is 17 amino acids. V was pared by 5 bases and J by 0 bases, with 8 bases of the junction left unmatched. Per germline, CDR1 SGHVS and CDR2 FQNEAQ.

V is TRBV2 and J is TRBJ1-3; D is ambiguous. Germline V CDR1 and CDR2: SNHLY, FYNNEI. V was shortened by 8 bases and J by 2 bases, with 10 bases between the two germline ends. CDR3 length: 13 amino acids. The CDR3, as DNA: TGTGCCAGCCGGGCTGGGGCTGGAAACACCATATATTTT. Translating it yields CASRAGAGNTIYF.

The chain couples TRBV5-1 to TRBJ1-5; D is undetermined. Germline CDR1 reads SGHRS; CDR2 reads YFSETQ. The CDR3 covers 16 residues. The ends were cut back, 2 bases at V and 0 bases at J, with 12 bases in the middle. The CDR3 region is CASSLGDGSSNQPQHF. In DNA form, the CDR3 reads TGCGCCAGCAGCTTAGGAGACGGTAGTAGCAATCAGCCCCAGCATTTT.

The chain links TRBV11-1 to TRBJ2-3, with a tentative D call TRBD2 (6 bases). Per the germline V gene, CDR1 is SGHAT and CDR2 is FQDESV (reference sequence). Trimming pared 2 bases from V and 3 bases from J, leaving 24 bases between. This CDR3 region has 19 residues. CDR3 nucleotide sequence: TGTGCCAGCAGCTTATCAGTGGGAGGTGGGATCCAGGTTACAGATACGCAGTATTTT. Its translation is CASSLSVGGGIQVTDTQYF.

The chain employs TRBV7-3 and TRBJ2-5; TRBD2 is a possible D gene (6 bases). Trimming took off 5 bases at V and 5 bases at J, with 18 bases between the two ends. CDR1 and CDR2 from the germline V gene are SGHTA and FQGTGA. The length of the CDR3 is 15 residues. Written as DNA, the CDR3 is TGTGCCAGCAGCCTCGTGACTAGGTATGGGGAGACCCAGTACTTC. Translating it yields CASSLVTRYGETQYF.

The chain has TRBV6-6 and TRBJ2-1; 10 bases map to TRBD2. This CDR3 is built from 13 residues. The germline gives CDR1 MNHNY, CDR2 SVGAGI (reference sequence). The V gene end was trimmed by 5 bases and the J gene end by 7 bases; junction bases not matched to a gene: 2. The CDR3 bases are TGTGCCAGCAGTGCTAGCGGGGGAAATGAGCAGTTCTTC. It codes for CASSASGGNEQFF.

The CDR3 DNA sequence: TGTGCCAGTAGACCCGCCCTGGCTCTTACTGAAGCTTTCTTT. As protein: CASRPALALTEAFF. The V gene is TRBV19, the J gene TRBJ1-1, with no clear D. Germline CDR1 LNHDA, CDR2 SQIVND (reference sequence). The V end was cut by 6 bases, the J end by 5 bases, with 16 bases between. The CDR3 extends over 14 amino acids.

The CDR3 reads CASSQELNEQFF. The CDR3 DNA sequence: TGCGCCAGCAGCCAAGAATTAAACGAGCAGTTCTTC. V and J are TRBV4-1 and TRBJ2-1; no clear D. Trimming pared 0 bases from V and 10 bases from J, leaving 7 bases between. The CDR3 totals 12 residues. Germline V gene sequence: CDR1 MGHRA, CDR2 YSYEKL.

The gene calls are TRBV19 and TRBJ2-6, with D possibly being TRBD1 or TRBD2 (5 bases each). This CDR3 is 13 amino acids long. Germline-derived CDR1 and CDR2 are LNHDA and SQIVND (reference sequence). V was clipped by 10 bases and J by 1 base, with 8 bases between them. The CDR3 protein is CATRGSGANVLTF. CDR3 DNA sequence: TGTGCCACGAGGGGTTCTGGGGCCAACGTCCTGACTTTC.

The rearrangement uses TRBV4-3 and TRBJ1-4; TRBD1 might be the D (6 bases). Deletions cut 2 bases from V and 7 bases from J, with 11 bases between. Per the germline V gene, CDR1 is LGHNA and CDR2 is YSLEER. CDR3 length: 14 amino acids. The CDR3 nucleotides read TGCGCCAGCAGCCAAACAGGGAGTGGTGAAAAACTGTTTTTT. Translated: CASSQTGSGEKLFF.

The rearrangement joins TRBV7-9 to TRBJ1-2; tentatively, D is TRBD1 (6 bases). Germline lookup yields CDR1 SEHNR and CDR2 FQNEAQ (reference sequence). The V gene lost 5 bases and the J gene lost 2 bases, with 9 bases spanning the gap. The CDR3 is 13 residues long. In nucleotides, the CDR3 is TGTGCCAGCAGCACGCAGGGGAACTATGGCTACACCTTC. It translates to CASSTQGNYGYTF.

The chain recombines TRBV19 with TRBJ1-1; a possible D gene is TRBD1 (5 bases). The CDR3 is 13 residues long. V lost 3 bases, J lost 4 bases, and 9 bases lay in between. Germline V gene data show CDR1 as LNHDA and CDR2 as SQIVND (reference sequence). The CDR3 is CASSIQGGTEAFF. The CDR3 nucleotides are TGTGCCAGTAGTATCCAGGGCGGCACTGAAGCTTTCTTT.

The rearrangement links TRBV30 to TRBJ1-4; D possibly corresponds to TRBD1 (5 bases). This CDR3 is 14 amino acids long. Per germline, CDR1 GTSNPN and CDR2 SVGIG (reference sequence). The V and J ends lost 4 bases and 4 bases respectively, with 13 bases between them. This CDR3 reads CAWKGGAINEKLFF. CDR3 coding DNA: TGTGCCTGGAAGGGAGGGGCCATTAATGAAAAACTGTTTTTT.

This clone has just a few counts. The CDR3 DNA is TGTGCCAGTAGTATAATGACAACTGCGGAGACCCAGTACTTC. It encodes CASSIMTTAETQYF. The chain is built from TRBV19 and TRBJ2-5; D uncertain. CDR1 LNHDA and CDR2 SQIVND come from the germline V gene (reference sequence). This CDR3 has 14 residues. The germline V and J ends were trimmed by 2 bases and 5 bases, with 12 bases remaining between them.

The chain joins TRBV5-1 to TRBJ2-7; no definite D call. Germline CDR1 and CDR2: SGHRS and YFSETQ. Between the trimmed V and J ends, which lost 0 bases and 5 bases, there was a span of 15 bases. The CDR3 runs 15 residues. CDR3 in amino acids: CASSLAAASNHEQYF. As DNA, the CDR3 is TGCGCCAGCAGCTTGGCGGCGGCCTCGAACCACGAGCAGTACTTC.

This clone was detected once. V and J are TRBV7-3 and TRBJ2-3, with D maybe TRBD2 (6 bases). Germline V CDR1 and CDR2: SGHTA, FQGTGA. There are 12 residues in the CDR3. V gave up 1 base and J gave up 9 bases, with 8 bases separating them. The CDR3 DNA reads TGTGCCAGCAGCTTAAAGGGAGGAACGCAGTATTTT. Translating it yields CASSLKGGTQYF.

This chain uses TRBV7-2 with TRBJ1-2, with a weak D call TRBD1 (5 bases). The CDR3 sequence is 18 residues long. V lost 4 bases to trimming and J lost 4 bases, with 25 bases between them. Germline V gene data show CDR1 as SGHTA and CDR2 as FQGNSA. The CDR3 spells CASSSQGYWQGDVYGYTF. The CDR3 nucleotides are TGTGCCAGCAGCTCCCAAGGCTACTGGCAGGGCGACGTCTATGGCTACACCTTC. The full variable domain, its missing parts supplied by reference TRBV7-2 and TRBJ1-2, is GAGVSQSPSNKVTEKGKDVELRCDPISGHTALYWYRQSLGQGLEFLIYFQGNSAPDKSGLPSDRFSAERTGGSVSTLTIQRTQQEDSAVYLCASSSQGYWQGDVYGYTFGSGTRLTVV.

The V call is TRBV15, the J call TRBJ1-4, with D hard to call. Looked up from germline, CDR1 is LNHNV and CDR2 is YYDKDF (reference sequence). The CDR3 has 17 residues. The ends were cut back, 0 bases at V and 0 bases at J, with 11 bases in the middle. As DNA, the CDR3 is TGTGCCACCAGCAGAGATTGGGCGGAAGCAACTAATGAAAAACTGTTTTTT. It encodes CATSRDWAEATNEKLFF. Drawing the rest from reference TRBV15 and TRBJ1-4, the complete variable domain is DAMVIQNPRYQVTQFGKPVTLSCSQTLNHNVMYWYQQKSSQAPKLLFHYYDKDFNNEADTPDNFQSRRPNTSFCFLDIRSPGLGDTAMYLCATSRDWAEATNEKLFFGSGTQLSVL.

This chain uses TRBV9 with TRBJ1-6; maybe TRBD1 (6 bases). The CDR3 length is 17 residues. Germline-derived CDR1 and CDR2 are SGDLS and YYNGEE. Between the trimmed V and J ends, which lost 0 bases and 2 bases, there was a span of 12 bases. The CDR3 loop reads CASSVEGTRTYNSPLHF. The CDR3 nucleotides are TGTGCCAGCAGCGTAGAGGGGACAAGGACCTATAATTCACCCCTCCACTTT.

This sequence joins TRBV4-3 and TRBJ2-5, with D possibly matching TRBD2 (5 bases). Trimming pared 3 bases from V and 2 bases from J, leaving 10 bases between. In germline, CDR1 is LGHNA, CDR2 YSLEER. CDR3 length: 14 amino acids. CDR3 sequence (DNA): TGCGCCAGCAGCCACGGACTGGGACAAGAGACCCAGTACTTC. Its translation: CASSHGLGQETQYF.

With regard to this clone: Other nucleotide sequences in the sample specify the same CDR3. The CDR3 region is CASSPGTNSYEQYF. CDR3 coding DNA: TGTGCCAGCTCACCGGGGACAAACTCCTACGAGCAGTACTTC. The rearrangement links TRBV18 to TRBJ2-7; a possible D gene is TRBD1 (6 bases). The germline V gene has CDR1 KGHSH and CDR2 LQKENI. The CDR3 contains 14 residues. V lost 3 bases, J lost 0 bases, and 9 bases lay in between.

This clone showed up just once. V and J are TRBV7-9 and TRBJ2-3; the D is unclear. Looked up from germline, CDR1 is SEHNR and CDR2 is FQNEAQ (reference sequence). The V gene lost 5 bases and the J gene lost 5 bases, with 17 bases spanning the gap. This CDR3 spans 15 amino acids. CDR3 sequence reads: CASSPRWLLLDTQYF. The CDR3 nucleotides read TGTGCCAGCAGCCCCCGATGGCTCTTGTTAGATACGCAGTATTTT.

The V gene is TRBV5-1, the J gene TRBJ1-1; TRBD1 is a possible D gene (5 bases). The CDR3 is 13 residues long. V was cut by 4 bases and J by 3 bases, with 10 bases left in between. Germline V gene data show CDR1 as SGHRS and CDR2 as YFSETQ. CDR3 protein: CASSAEQDTEAFF. CDR3 sequence (DNA): TGCGCCAGCAGCGCCGAACAGGACACTGAAGCTTTCTTT.

The rearrangement joins TRBV18 to TRBJ2-5, with 8 positions matching TRBD1. The assigned J gene may be wrong: the sequence end matches TRBJ2-7 better. This CDR3 region has 13 residues. The germline V gene has CDR1 KGHSH and CDR2 LQKENI. In nucleotides, the CDR3 is TGTGCCAGCTCACCCCAGGGGGCAACCGAGCAGTACTTC. The encoded protein is CASSPQGATEQYF.

The rearrangement uses TRBV7-9 and TRBJ2-1, with 11 bases lining up with TRBD2. V lost 11 bases to trimming and J lost 3 bases; unmatched junction nucleotides: 3. Germline CDR1 and CDR2: SEHNR and FQNEAQ (reference sequence). The CDR3 totals 13 residues. This chain's CDR3 is CALAGGNYNEQFF. The CDR3 DNA reads as TGTGCCCTAGCGGGGGGTAACTACAATGAGCAGTTCTTC.

This chain joins TRBV6-5 and TRBJ2-7; 7 nucleotides agree with TRBD1. The length of the CDR3 is 14 residues. V shed 5 bases and J 4 bases; nucleotides not matched to a gene: 8. CDR1 is MNHEY, CDR2 SVGAGI, per germline. CDR3 in DNA: TGTGCCAGCAGTCCAGGGACAGTTCCTTACGAGCAGTACTTC. Its protein product is CASSPGTVPYEQYF.

This chain connects TRBV20-1 to TRBJ2-7; D is perhaps TRBD1 or TRBD2 (5 bases each). This CDR3 spans 11 amino acids. Germline V lookup: CDR1 DFQATT, CDR2 SNEGSKA (reference sequence). V lost 6 bases to trimming and J lost 4 bases, with 10 bases between them. CDR3: CSAPRGYEQYF. In DNA, the CDR3 is TGCAGTGCCCCGAGGGGATACGAGCAGTACTTC.

The V gene is TRBV9, the J gene TRBJ2-5; D unclear. V dropped 3 bases and J dropped 5 bases, with 17 bases sitting between them. The CDR3 runs to 15 residues. Looked up from germline, CDR1 is SGDLS and CDR2 is YYNGEE. CDR3: CASSAAVSPQETQYF. CDR3 sequence (DNA): TGTGCCAGCAGCGCGGCAGTGAGCCCCCAGGAGACCCAGTACTTC.